This TCR beta chain was recovered during a study of cytomegalovirus exposure and HLA in healthy donors. Whole-study findings and limits: Despite most TCR sequences being rare, some public TCRs occurred in many donors. It was shown in a later analysis that HLA-associated TCR beta chains were more clonally expanded than other, equally common chains. Previous analysis showed most TCR beta V segments were productive about 87% or about 30% of the time. The CMV antigen specificity of a few CMV-associated chains was confirmed through in vitro analysis.

This CDR3 contains 15 residues. CDR1 and CDR2 (germline): SEHNR, FQNEAQ (reference sequence). The V segment lost 5 bases and the J segment 4 bases; nucleotides outside the gene matches: 7. The PCR was carried out with 60 Vbeta primers and 13 Jbeta primers. Clones were read by immunoSEQ multiplex PCR, and TCRdb kept only the in-frame ones, dropping some. Found here are under 200,000 clones, 65% to 75% of them singletons; the top ten hold more than 1.3%. Regarding this clone: As yet, its antigen is unknown.

The specimen was PBMCs. The chain employs TRBV7-9 and TRBJ2-3; 9 nucleotides agree with TRBD1. The TCR originated in a girl between 10 and 17 years old in good health and CMV-seronegative. CDR3 coding DNA: TGTGCCAGCAGCCTGGGACAGGGTCGCCCAGATACGCAGTATTTT. Its translation is CASSLGQGRPDTQYF.